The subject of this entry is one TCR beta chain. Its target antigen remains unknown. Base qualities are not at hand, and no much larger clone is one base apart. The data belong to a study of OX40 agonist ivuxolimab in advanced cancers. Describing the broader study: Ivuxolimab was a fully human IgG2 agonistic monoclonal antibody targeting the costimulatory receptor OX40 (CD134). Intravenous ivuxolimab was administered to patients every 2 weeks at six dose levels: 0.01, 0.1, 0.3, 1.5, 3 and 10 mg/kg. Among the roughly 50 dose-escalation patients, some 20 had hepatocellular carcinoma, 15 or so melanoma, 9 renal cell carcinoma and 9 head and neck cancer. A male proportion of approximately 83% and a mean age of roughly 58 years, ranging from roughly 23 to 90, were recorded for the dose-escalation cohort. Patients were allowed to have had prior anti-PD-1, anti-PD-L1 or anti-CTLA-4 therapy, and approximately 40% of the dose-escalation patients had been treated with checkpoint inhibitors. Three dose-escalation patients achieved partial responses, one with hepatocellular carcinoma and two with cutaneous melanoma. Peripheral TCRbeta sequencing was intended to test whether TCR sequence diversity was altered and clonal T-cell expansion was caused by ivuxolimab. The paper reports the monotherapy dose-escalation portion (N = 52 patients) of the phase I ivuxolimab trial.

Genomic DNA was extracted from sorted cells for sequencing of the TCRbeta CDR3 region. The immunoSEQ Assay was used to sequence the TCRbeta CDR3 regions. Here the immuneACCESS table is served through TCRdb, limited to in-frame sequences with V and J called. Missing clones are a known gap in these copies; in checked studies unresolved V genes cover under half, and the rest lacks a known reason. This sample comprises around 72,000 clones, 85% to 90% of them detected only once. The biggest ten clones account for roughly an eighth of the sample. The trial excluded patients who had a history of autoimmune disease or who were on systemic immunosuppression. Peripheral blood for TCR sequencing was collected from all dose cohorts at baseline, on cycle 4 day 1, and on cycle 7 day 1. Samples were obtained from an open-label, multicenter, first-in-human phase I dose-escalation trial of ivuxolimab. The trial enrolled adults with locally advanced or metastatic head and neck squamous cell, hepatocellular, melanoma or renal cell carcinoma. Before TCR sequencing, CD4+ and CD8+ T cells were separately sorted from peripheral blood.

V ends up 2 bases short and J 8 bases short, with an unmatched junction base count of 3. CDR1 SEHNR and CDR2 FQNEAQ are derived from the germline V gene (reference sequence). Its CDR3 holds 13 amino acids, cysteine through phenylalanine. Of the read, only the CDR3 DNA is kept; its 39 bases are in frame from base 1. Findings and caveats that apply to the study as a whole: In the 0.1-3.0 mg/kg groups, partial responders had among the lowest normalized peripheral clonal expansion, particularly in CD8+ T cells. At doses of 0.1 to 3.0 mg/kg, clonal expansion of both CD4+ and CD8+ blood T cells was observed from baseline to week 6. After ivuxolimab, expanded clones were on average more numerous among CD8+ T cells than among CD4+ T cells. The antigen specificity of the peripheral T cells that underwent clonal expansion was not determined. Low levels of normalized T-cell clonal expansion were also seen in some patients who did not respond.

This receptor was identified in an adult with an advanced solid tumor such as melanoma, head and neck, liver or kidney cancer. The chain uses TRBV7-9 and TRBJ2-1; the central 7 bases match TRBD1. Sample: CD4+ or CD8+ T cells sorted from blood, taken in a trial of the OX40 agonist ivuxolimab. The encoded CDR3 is CASSLRQGDEQFF. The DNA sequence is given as TGTGCCAGCAGCTTACGACAGGGTGATGAGCAGTTCTTC.